This TCR beta chain stems from a study of cytomegalovirus exposure and HLA in healthy donors. The study ran its PCR with 60 Vbeta and 13 Jbeta primers. Only in-frame clones appear in the TCRdb table, and some are missing; sequencing was by immunoSEQ multiplex PCR. The table has some 95,000 clones, 60% to 85% seen once. CDR3 size: 16 residues. V lost 0 bases, J lost 6 bases, and 7 bases stayed unmatched. The germline V gene has CDR1 ENHRY and CDR2 SYGVKD. The rearrangement uses TRBV10-3 and TRBJ2-3, with 9 bases lining up with TRBD2. The clonotype originates from a man aged 45-65 years in good health and CMV-seropositive. The sample comprised PBMCs. The CDR3 DNA reads TGTGCCATCAGTGAGTCGGAGGGCGGGGGGGCCGATACGCAGTATTTT. Residues: CAISESEGGGADTQYF.